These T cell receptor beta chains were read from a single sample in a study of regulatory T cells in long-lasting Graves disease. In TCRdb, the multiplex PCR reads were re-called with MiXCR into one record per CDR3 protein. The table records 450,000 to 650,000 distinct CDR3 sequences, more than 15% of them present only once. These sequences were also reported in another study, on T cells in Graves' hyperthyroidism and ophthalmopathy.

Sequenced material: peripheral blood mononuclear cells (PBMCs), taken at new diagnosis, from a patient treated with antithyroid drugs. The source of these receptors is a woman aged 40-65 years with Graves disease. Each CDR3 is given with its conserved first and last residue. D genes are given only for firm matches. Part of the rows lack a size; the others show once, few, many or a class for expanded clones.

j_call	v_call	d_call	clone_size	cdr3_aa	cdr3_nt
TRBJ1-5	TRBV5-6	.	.	CASSLGGEPQHF	TGTGCCAGCAGCTTGGGCGGAGAGCCCCAGCATTTT
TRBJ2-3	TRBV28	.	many	CASNSTEQDTQYF	TGTGCCAGCAATTCGACAGAGCAGGATACGCAGTATTTT
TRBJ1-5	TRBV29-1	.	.	CSVGNTSNQPQHF	TGCAGCGTTGGAAACACATCAAATCAGCCCCAGCATTTT
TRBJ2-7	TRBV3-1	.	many	CASSQHSYEQYF	TGTGCCAGCAGCCAGCACTCCTACGAGCAGTACTTC
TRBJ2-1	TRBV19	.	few	CASSIDTSSYNEQFF	TGTGCCAGTAGTATAGACACGAGCTCCTACAATGAGCAGTTCTTC
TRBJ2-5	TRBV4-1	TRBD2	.	CASSQVAGGGETQYF	TGCGCCAGCAGCCAAGTAGCGGGGGGAGGGGAGACCCAGTACTTC
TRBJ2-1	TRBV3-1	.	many	CASSQEGYLETNNEQFF	TGTGCCAGCAGCCAAGAAGGTTACCTAGAGACGAACAATGAGCAGTTCTTC
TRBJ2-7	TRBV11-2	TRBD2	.	CASSPSGTSGTYEQYF	TGTGCCAGCAGCCCCTCCGGGACTAGCGGGACCTACGAGCAGTACTTC
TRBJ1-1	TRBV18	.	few	CASSINQGIDTEAFF	TGTGCCAGCTCAATAAATCAGGGAATAGACACTGAAGCTTTCTTT
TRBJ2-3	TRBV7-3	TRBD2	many	CASSLVGGGEDTQYF	TGTGCCAGCAGCCTCGTCGGCGGGGGGGAGGATACGCAGTATTTT
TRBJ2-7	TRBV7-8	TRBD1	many	CASSNGDSISYEQYF	TGTGCCAGCAGCAATGGGGACAGCATATCCTACGAGCAGTACTTC
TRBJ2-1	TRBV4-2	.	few	CASSQSPGGYYNEQFF	TGTGCCAGCAGCCAATCCCCAGGAGGCTACTACAATGAGCAGTTCTTC
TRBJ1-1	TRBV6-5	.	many	CASSYSLGPNTEAFF	TGTGCCAGCAGTTACTCTCTGGGGCCGAACACTGAAGCTTTCTTT
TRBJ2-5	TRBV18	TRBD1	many	CASSPQGQGSVSQYF	TGTGCCAGCTCACCACAGGGACAGGGGTCCGTGAGCCAGTACTTC
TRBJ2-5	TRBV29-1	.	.	CSVNLGETQYF	TGCAGCGTCAACCTGGGGGAGACCCAGTACTTC
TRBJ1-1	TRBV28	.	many	CATEQGLGTEAFF	TGTGCCACCGAACAGGGATTGGGAACTGAAGCTTTCTTT
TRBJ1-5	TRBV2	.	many	CASIQTRLYQPQHF	TGTGCCAGCATCCAGACGAGATTGTATCAGCCCCAGCATTTT
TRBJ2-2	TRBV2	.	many	CASYGGELFF	TGTGCCAGCTATGGCGGGGAGCTGTTTTTT
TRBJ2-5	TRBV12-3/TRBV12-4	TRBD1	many	CASSLGGVTGETQYF	TGTGCCAGCAGCTTAGGGGGCGTGACAGGAGAGACCCAGTACTTC
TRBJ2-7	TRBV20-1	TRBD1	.	CSASKGDRGAWEQYF	TGCAGTGCTAGTAAGGGGGACAGGGGAGCTTGGGAGCAGTACTTC
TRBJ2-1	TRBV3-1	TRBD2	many	CASSQVLAGGLNNEQFF	TGTGCCAGCAGCCAAGTGCTGGCGGGGGGGCTCAACAATGAGCAGTTCTTC
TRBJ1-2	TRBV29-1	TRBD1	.	CSAALGQLDGYTF	TGCAGCGCTGCATTGGGACAGCTAGATGGCTACACCTTC
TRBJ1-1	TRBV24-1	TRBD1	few	CATSETGTGAAAFF	TGTGCCACCAGTGAAACCGGGACAGGGGCCGCAGCTTTCTTT
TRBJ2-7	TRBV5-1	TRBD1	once	CASGLVSGGNYEQYF	TGCGCCAGCGGCTTGGTATCAGGGGGAAACTACGAGCAGTACTTC
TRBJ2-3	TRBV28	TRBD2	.	CASSFRAGGAGDTQYF	TGTGCCAGCAGTTTTCGGGCGGGGGGGGCTGGAGATACGCAGTATTTT
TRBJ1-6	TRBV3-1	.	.	CASSQTGGAGPLHF	TGTGCCAGCAGCCAAACAGGTGGGGCAGGGCCCCTCCACTTT
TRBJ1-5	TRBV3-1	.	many	CASSQMASSNQPQHF	TGTGCCAGCAGCCAAATGGCCAGTAGCAATCAGCCCCAGCATTTT
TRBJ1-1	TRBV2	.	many	CASSVEGLNTEAFF	TGTGCCAGCAGTGTTGAGGGGCTGAACACTGAAGCTTTCTTT
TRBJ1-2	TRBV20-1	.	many	CSASCWGTESYGYTF	TGCAGTGCTAGCTGTTGGGGCACCGAGAGTTATGGCTACACCTTC
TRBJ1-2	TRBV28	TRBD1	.	CASGDRGPYGYTF	TGTGCCAGCGGTGACAGGGGCCCCTATGGCTACACCTTC
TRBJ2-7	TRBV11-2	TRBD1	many	CASSLGTGVPYEQYF	TGTGCCAGCAGCTTAGGGACAGGTGTTCCCTACGAGCAGTACTTC
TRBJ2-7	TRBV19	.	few	CASSIDLPSESYEQYF	TGTGCCAGTAGTATAGACCTACCGTCAGAGTCTTACGAGCAGTACTTC
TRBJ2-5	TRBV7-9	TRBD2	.	CASSQRLAGVETQYF	TGTGCCAGCAGCCAAAGACTAGCGGGGGTGGAGACCCAGTACTTC
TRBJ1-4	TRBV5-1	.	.	CASSLSTGTNEKLFF	TGCGCCAGCAGCTTGTCCACAGGAACTAATGAAAAACTGTTTTTT
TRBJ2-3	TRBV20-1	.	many	CSARDQERVTDTQYF	TGCAGTGCTAGAGATCAGGAAAGGGTCACAGATACGCAGTATTTT
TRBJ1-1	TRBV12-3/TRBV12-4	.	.	CASSPSHTEAFF	TGTGCCAGCAGTCCCTCACACACTGAAGCTTTCTTT
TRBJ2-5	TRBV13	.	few	CASSPRTEFPETQYF	TGTGCCAGCAGCCCCCGGACTGAGTTCCCAGAGACCCAGTACTTC
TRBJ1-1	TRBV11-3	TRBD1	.	CASSSTGWDRVWTEAFF	TGTGCCAGCAGCTCAACAGGATGGGACAGGGTGTGGACTGAAGCTTTCTTT
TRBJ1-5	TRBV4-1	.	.	CASSHQAGTLSNQPQHF	TGCGCCAGCAGCCATCAAGCGGGGACTTTGAGCAATCAGCCCCAGCATTTT
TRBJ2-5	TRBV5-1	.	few	CASSLRTQETQYF	TGCGCCAGCAGCTTGAGGACTCAAGAGACCCAGTACTTC
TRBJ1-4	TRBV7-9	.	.	CASSLEEGPREKLFF	TGTGCCAGCAGCTTAGAAGAGGGACCACGTGAAAAACTGTTTTTT
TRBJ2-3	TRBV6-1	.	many	CASRTADTQYF	TGTGCCAGCAGAACGGCAGATACGCAGTATTTT
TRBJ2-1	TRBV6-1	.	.	CASSRTQSSYNEQFF	TGTGCCAGCAGCAGAACCCAAAGCTCCTACAATGAGCAGTTCTTC
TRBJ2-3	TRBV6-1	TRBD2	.	CASSELGLAGLTDTQYF	TGTGCCAGCAGTGAACTGGGACTAGCGGGCCTCACAGATACGCAGTATTTT
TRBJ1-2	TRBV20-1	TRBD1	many	CSASGTGGYGYTF	TGCAGTGCTAGTGGGACAGGCGGCTATGGCTACACCTTC
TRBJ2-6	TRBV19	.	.	CASSQSGTSWTTTGANVLTF	TGTGCCAGTAGTCAAAGTGGGACTTCTTGGACAACAACTGGGGCCAACGTCCTGACTTTC
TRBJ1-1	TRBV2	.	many	CASSEWADTEAFF	TGTGCCAGCAGTGAATGGGCAGACACTGAAGCTTTCTTT
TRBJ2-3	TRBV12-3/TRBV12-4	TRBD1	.	CASSLTRQGARTQYF	TGTGCCAGCAGTTTAACCAGACAGGGGGCGAGGACGCAGTATTTT
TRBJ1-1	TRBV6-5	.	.	CASSYVATGGTEAFF	TGTGCCAGCAGTTACGTGGCAACTGGTGGCACTGAAGCTTTCTTT
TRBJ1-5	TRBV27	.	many	CASSSEGNYDQPQHF	TGTGCCAGCAGTTCCGAGGGGAATTACGATCAGCCCCAGCATTTT
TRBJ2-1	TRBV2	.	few	CASSEQWAGSYNEQFF	TGTGCCAGCAGTGAACAGTGGGCAGGCTCCTACAATGAGCAGTTCTTC